A single sample is the source of the 19 T cell receptor beta chains below, sequenced in a study of shared clonotypes between healthy human individuals. Naive CD8 cells were CD45RO-negative, positively selected for CCR7, excluding terminally differentiated effector memory CD45RA+ cells. Libraries were prepared by immunoSEQ multiplex PCR; TCRdb keeps only in-frame clonotypes and omits some of them. Among about 2.1 million clones listed, about 94% were seen once. Material: naive CD8+ T cells from PBMCs. The source is a man aged 18 to 29 in good health. Some clones in this sample may be carry-over from other donors' samples.

The chain combines TRBV18 with TRBJ1-5, with 7 bases aligning to TRBD1. V lost 3 bases to trimming and J lost 7 bases; unmatched junction nucleotides: 18. The germline V gene has CDR1 KGHSH and CDR2 LQKENI. The CDR3 loop spans 18 amino acids. As DNA, the CDR3 is TGTGCCAGCTCACCCAACCCAATATCCCGGGACAGAAAACAGCCCCAGCATTTT. Its translation: CASSPNPISRDRKQPQHF.

V is TRBV7-2 and J is TRBJ1-1; possible D gene TRBD1, 6 bases. Germline V gene data show CDR1 as SGHTA and CDR2 as FQGNSA. The CDR3 length is 16 residues. Trimming stripped 2 bases from V and 5 bases from J, with 18 bases between. The CDR3 coding sequence is TGTGCCAGCAGCTTAATGGTTTTACAGGGAGGAACTGAAGCTTTCTTT. This codes for CASSLMVLQGGTEAFF.

To note about this clone: Other DNA sequences within the sample encode an identical CDR3. This rearrangement joins TRBV27 to TRBJ1-5, with D uncertain. CDR3 length: 14 amino acids. Per germline, CDR1 MNHEY and CDR2 SMNVEV (reference sequence). The V end was cut by 1 base, the J end by 4 bases, with 8 bases between. CDR3 sequence reads: CASSLLGSNQPQHF. CDR3 DNA: TGTGCCAGCAGTTTATTGGGGTCAAATCAGCCCCAGCATTTT.

The gene calls are TRBV7-3 and TRBJ2-1, with 9 positions matching TRBD2. Looked up from germline, CDR1 is SGHTA and CDR2 is FQGTGA. The V segment lost 5 bases and the J segment 0 bases; nucleotides outside the gene matches: 2. The CDR3 runs 15 residues. The CDR3: CASSNSGGSYNEQFF. The CDR3 DNA reads as TGTGCCAGCAGCAATAGCGGGGGCTCCTACAATGAGCAGTTCTTC. The full variable domain, rest sourced from reference TRBV7-3 and TRBJ2-1, is GAGVSQTPSNKVTEKGKYVELRCDPISGHTALYWYRQSLGQGPEFLIYFQGTGAADDSGLPNDRFFAVRPEGSVSTLKIQRTERGDSAVYLCASSNSGGSYNEQFFGPGTRLTVL.

Remarks on this clone: The sample holds other DNA sequences that translate to the same CDR3. The J gene is TRBJ1-1, the V gene TRBV5-6; D uncertain. CDR3 length equals 12 residues. With 4 bases removed from V and 0 bases from J, the gap between germline ends came to 4 bases. Germline V gene sequence: CDR1 SGHDT, CDR2 YYEEEE. The DNA for the CDR3 is TGTGCCAGCAGCCTAGTGAACACTGAAGCTTTCTTT. Translated, it gives CASSLVNTEAFF. The whole variable domain, remainder taken from reference TRBV5-6 and TRBJ1-1, is DAGVTQSPTHLIKTRGQQVTLRCSPKSGHDTVSWYQQALGQGPQFIFQYYEEEERQRGNFPDRFSGHQFPNYSSELNVNALLLGDSALYLCASSLVNTEAFFGQGTRLTVV.

The chain is built from TRBV15 and TRBJ2-1; TRBD1 matches at 9 bases. V lost 0 bases, J lost 4 bases, and 4 bases stayed unmatched. The germline gives CDR1 LNHNV, CDR2 YYDKDF (reference sequence). The CDR3 sequence is 16 residues long. The DNA of the CDR3 is TGTGCCACCAGCAGAGATCGGACAGGGGTGTACAATGAGCAGTTCTTC. Translated, it gives CATSRDRTGVYNEQFF.

Concerning this clone: Other DNA sequences in the same sample also yield this CDR3. This chain links TRBV5-1 with TRBJ1-2, with TRBD1 identical over 9 bases. CDR1 and CDR2 (germline): SGHRS, YFSETQ. Unmatched junction bases numbered 2, after V lost 2 bases and J lost 3 bases. The CDR3 covers 14 residues. The chain's CDR3 is CASSFTGGDYGYTF. The CDR3 DNA reads as TGCGCCAGCAGCTTTACAGGGGGCGACTATGGCTACACCTTC.

The J gene is TRBJ2-7, the V gene TRBV28; 8 bases align to TRBD1. The length of the CDR3 is 15 residues. With V trimmed by 6 bases and J by 4 bases, 11 bases remained unmatched. Germline V gene data show CDR1 as MDHEN and CDR2 as SYDVKM. The CDR3 nucleotides are TGTGCCAGCAGCATCACCTCGGACAGGGTGTACGAGCAGTACTTC. Amino acids: CASSITSDRVYEQYF.

The chain joins TRBV15 to TRBJ2-7; 8 nucleotides line up with TRBD2. This CDR3 spans 16 amino acids. V lost 0 bases to trimming and J lost 3 bases; unmatched junction nucleotides: 7. The germline gives CDR1 LNHNV, CDR2 YYDKDF (reference sequence). In DNA, the CDR3 is TGTGCCACCAGCAGAGATTTGGGACTAGACGACTACGAGCAGTACTTC. Protein product: CATSRDLGLDDYEQYF.

On this clone itself: This sample also contains other DNA sequences that code for the same CDR3. V is TRBV27 and J is TRBJ2-1; 7 bases align to TRBD1. In germline, CDR1 is MNHEY, CDR2 SMNVEV (reference sequence). Trimming at V came to 3 bases and at J to 2 bases, leaving 4 bases not matched to a gene. The CDR3 is 15 residues long. The CDR3 coding sequence is TGTGCCAGCAGTTTGGGGCAGGGGGCCTACAATGAGCAGTTCTTC. This gives the protein CASSLGQGAYNEQFF.

The chain recombines TRBV5-1 with TRBJ2-3, with D possibly matching TRBD1 (5 bases). The CDR3 has 16 amino acids. With 5 bases removed from V and 3 bases from J, the gap between germline ends came to 19 bases. Germline V gene data show CDR1 as SGHRS and CDR2 as YFSETQ. The CDR3 nucleotides are TGCGCCAGCAGGATTGGTAGGGGCTATGAGACAGATACGCAGTATTTT. It is translated as CASRIGRGYETDTQYF.

About this clone: Within the sample, other DNA sequences also encode this same CDR3. The chain couples TRBV9 to TRBJ1-3, with unresolved D. This CDR3 region has 14 residues. Trimming pared 0 bases from V and 0 bases from J, leaving 4 bases between. CDR1 is SGDLS, CDR2 YYNGEE, per germline. CDR3 amino acids: CASSVGSSGNTIYF. CDR3 coding DNA: TGTGCCAGCAGCGTAGGGAGCTCTGGAAACACCATATATTTT.

This sequence joins TRBV30 and TRBJ2-1, with 13 nucleotides matching TRBD2. Germline V gene lookup returns CDR1 GTSNPN and CDR2 SVGIG (reference sequence). The ends lost 2 bases at V and 9 bases at J; junction bases unmatched: 4. The CDR3 covers 14 residues. The CDR3 DNA reads as TGTGCCTGGAGTTTGACTAGCGGGAGGCGTGAGCAGTTCTTC. Amino acids: CAWSLTSGRREQFF.

This chain joins TRBV29-1 and TRBJ2-7, with 8 bases aligning to TRBD2. V trimming: 4 bases; J trimming: 2 bases; junction bases outside the gene matches: 4. The CDR3 totals 13 residues. Per the germline V gene, CDR1 is SQVTM and CDR2 is ANQGSEA. The CDR3 sequence is CSVVSSGPYEQYF. In DNA, the CDR3 is TGCAGCGTTGTATCTAGCGGGCCCTACGAGCAGTACTTC.

V is TRBV5-4 and J is TRBJ2-3; D remains ambiguous. Germline V gene sequence: CDR1 SGHNT, CDR2 YYREEE (reference sequence). This CDR3 is 18 amino acids long. V was cut by 4 bases and J by 0 bases, with 21 bases left in between. The chain's CDR3 is CASSPWNPNPSSTDTQYF. The CDR3 nucleotides read TGTGCCAGCAGCCCGTGGAATCCGAACCCCTCTAGCACAGATACGCAGTATTTT.

The chain has TRBV28 and TRBJ1-5; no clear D. CDR3 length equals 15 residues. The V gene lost 5 bases and the J gene lost 3 bases, with 14 bases spanning the gap. The germline gives CDR1 MDHEN, CDR2 SYDVKM. The CDR3 DNA reads as TGTGCCAGCAGTGAGGACGGAGGCTTCAATCAGCCCCAGCATTTT. As protein: CASSEDGGFNQPQHF.

This clone appeared once. V is TRBV27 and J is TRBJ2-6, with 7 bases matching TRBD1. Germline values: CDR1 MNHEY, CDR2 SMNVEV (reference sequence). V gave up 6 bases and J gave up 2 bases; unmatched junction bases: 10. The CDR3 spans 17 residues. CDR3 DNA: TGTGCCAGCAGATTTATGACAGGGACACCTGGGGCCAACGTCCTGACTTTC. It specifies CASRFMTGTPGANVLTF.

This clone was observed once. The V and J genes are TRBV29-1 and TRBJ2-1; 11 bases match TRBD2. The germline V gene encodes CDR1 SQVTM and CDR2 ANQGSEA. With 4 bases clipped from V and 4 bases from J, the junction kept 15 bases outside the gene matches. The CDR3 extends over 18 amino acids. The CDR3 nucleotides are TGCAGCGTTGCAACTAGCGGGAGAGCTATAACCCTATACAATGAGCAGTTCTTC. Its protein is CSVATSGRAITLYNEQFF.

The gene calls are TRBV6-1 and TRBJ2-3; 13 nucleotides line up with TRBD2. V trimming: 8 bases; J trimming: 6 bases; junction bases outside the gene matches: 5. The CDR3 totals 14 residues. CDR1 and CDR2 (germline): MNHNS, SASEGT. The CDR3 loop is CASWTSGSLDTQYF. CDR3 nucleotide sequence: TGTGCCAGCTGGACTAGCGGGAGTCTTGATACGCAGTATTTT.